Only a few counts were recorded for the clone carrying this T cell receptor beta chain. Its target is not known. TCRdb ran MiXCR on the reads and lists one entry per CDR3 protein. The table shows roughly 69,000 distinct CDR3 sequences, with over 20% occurring only once. This record comes from a study of T cell repertoires in cytomegalovirus infection. In the study overall: Recently identified HLA-C-restricted CMV epitopes and well-studied HLA-B-restricted CMV epitopes were used by the study. Both a matching HLA type and CMV infection were indicated by public TCR beta signatures. Study-wide points: HLA-C-restricted TCR beta clonotypes specific for CMV led the ex vivo response.

Germline values: CDR1 SGHVS, CDR2 FNYEAQ. The CDR3 loop spans 15 amino acids. V lost 0 bases and J lost 7, with 15 bases in between. Sequencing was performed on CD8+ T cells from cultured PBMCs, taken from culture after CMV antigen stimulation. The rearrangement joins TRBV7-6 to TRBJ1-2; D is possibly TRBD1 (6 bases). The clonotype was recovered from a human donor in good health (CMV status not recorded). Some clones in this sample may be carry-over from other donors' samples. The CDR3: CASSLAKTGLSGYTF. The DNA of the CDR3 is TGTGCCAGCAGCTTAGCGAAGACAGGATTAAGTGGCTACACCTTC.